Following are 26 T cell receptor beta chains from one sample sequenced in a study of blood T cell repertoires in COVID-19 (TCRdb year 2020). The library was built by means of the immunoSEQ multiplex PCR assay. Imported from immuneACCESS, the table was reduced by TCRdb to in-frame sequences with V and J called. These copies leave out some clones; in studies compared against another copy, an unresolved V gene accounts for under half, and the cause of the remainder is not known. The sample records under 250,000 clones, 84% of which are singletons. 4% of the sample lies in the top ten. The specimen sequenced was peripheral blood. All receptors derive from a man aged 50-59 years with acute or convalescent COVID-19.

This clone was seen once. The chain combines TRBV7-3 with TRBJ2-1, with 11 bases identical to TRBD2. V lost 1 base and J lost 6; bases outside the gene matches: 2. Germline CDR1 reads SGHTA; CDR2 reads FQGTGA. There are 15 residues in the CDR3. CDR3 loop: CASSLRLAGGNEQFF. CDR3 nucleotides: TGTGCCAGCAGCTTAAGGCTAGCGGGAGGCAATGAGCAGTTCTTC.

The rearrangement uses TRBV19 and TRBJ2-3, with 7 bases matching TRBD1. This CDR3 contains 15 residues. The V gene's germline CDR1 is LNHDA and CDR2 SQIVND (reference sequence). With 1 base clipped from V and 5 bases from J, the junction kept 6 bases outside the gene matches. The CDR3 region has the DNA TGTGCCAGTAGTATAGGGGTGGCAGGGGGAGATACGCAGTATTTT. Translating it yields CASSIGVAGGDTQYF.

This clone turned up a few times. The chain recombines TRBV12-5 with TRBJ2-3, with a weak D call TRBD2 (5 bases). Trimming removed 4 bases at V and 2 bases at J, with 7 bases between. The CDR3 covers 13 residues. CDR1 is LGHNT and CDR2 is FRNRAP in the germline V gene. This CDR3 is CASGSGNTDTQYF. CDR3 coding DNA: TGTGCTAGTGGTTCGGGAAACACAGATACGCAGTATTTT.

This chain uses TRBV7-6 with TRBJ2-5; 15 positions match TRBD2. The V gene end was trimmed by 4 bases and the J gene end by 4 bases; junction bases not matched to a gene: 7. The CDR3 has 17 residues. CDR1 SGHVS and CDR2 FNYEAQ come from the germline V gene. As DNA, the CDR3 is TGTGCCAGCAGCTCCACCCGGACTAGCGGGAGGGCAGAGACCCAGTACTTC. As protein: CASSSTRTSGRAETQYF.

The genes are TRBV3-1 (or the pseudogene TRBV3-2) and TRBJ2-7, with 7 bases matching TRBD2. Germline V gives CDR1 LGHDT, CDR2 YNNKEL (reference sequence). The CDR3 covers 16 residues. The V segment lost 1 base and the J segment 1 base; nucleotides outside the gene matches: 7. This CDR3 is CASSQGGAGRSYEQYF. In nucleotides, the CDR3 is TGTGCCAGCAGCCAAGGAGGAGCGGGAAGGTCCTACGAGCAGTACTTC.

The rearrangement joins TRBV18 to TRBJ1-4; 11 bases are shared with TRBD1. The CDR3 spans 18 residues. Trimming cost V 1 base and J 3 bases; bases outside gene matches: 7. Germline assignment: CDR1 KGHSH and CDR2 LQKENI. CDR3 DNA sequence: TGTGCCAGCTCACCACGGGGACAGGGGGTAGCGGCTAATGAAAAACTGTTTTTT. Translation gives CASSPRGQGVAANEKLFF. Filled out from reference TRBV18 and TRBJ1-4, the complete variable domain reads NAGVMQNPRHLVRRRGQEARLRCSPMKGHSHVYWYRQLPEEGLKFMVYLQKENIIDESGMPKERFSAEFPKEGPSILRIQQVVRGDSAAYFCASSPRGQGVAANEKLFFGSGTQLSVL.

This clone was picked up a small number of times. V usage is TRBV27 and J usage is TRBJ1-2; 7 bases are shared with TRBD1. Germline values: CDR1 MNHEY, CDR2 SMNVEV (reference sequence). The CDR3 has 14 residues. Trimming at V came to 8 bases and at J to 6 bases, leaving 12 bases not matched to a gene. The CDR3 DNA follows: TGTGCCAGCCGCCTTGACAGGGTATCCCATGGCTACACCTTC. Its protein product is CASRLDRVSHGYTF.

This clone was seen a single time. The V and J genes are TRBV6-5 and TRBJ2-7, with 8 positions matching TRBD1. The germline CDR1 and CDR2 sequences are MNHEY and SVGAGI. The junction had 9 bases not matched to a gene; V was cut back by 8 bases and J by 3 bases. The CDR3 has 14 residues. The CDR3 region has the DNA TGTGCCAGCCTTAGACAGGGGTTAATCTACGAGCAGTACTTC. Amino acids: CASLRQGLIYEQYF.

The chain carries TRBV4-2 and TRBJ1-4; D is ambiguous. The length of the CDR3 is 16 residues. Trimming pared 0 bases from V and 5 bases from J, leaving 13 bases between. In germline, CDR1 is LGHNA, CDR2 YNFKEQ. The CDR3 reads CASSQDSGAGNEKLFF. CDR3 bases: TGTGCCAGCAGCCAAGATTCAGGTGCAGGAAATGAAAAACTGTTTTTT.

V gene TRBV6-4 combines with J gene TRBJ2-3; D possibly corresponds to TRBD1 (5 bases). This CDR3 has 14 amino acids. V lost 4 bases, J lost 1 base, and 9 bases lay in between. Germline CDR1 and CDR2: MRHNA and SNTAGT. The CDR3 DNA follows: TGTGCCAGCAGTGTTAGGGGTGGCACAGATACGCAGTATTTT. Protein: CASSVRGGTDTQYF.

The rearrangement joins TRBV5-8 to TRBJ1-6, with a weak D call TRBD1 (5 bases). This CDR3 region has 16 residues. V gave up 4 bases and J gave up 1 base, with 12 bases separating them. Looked up from germline, CDR1 is SGHTS and CDR2 is YDEGEE. CDR3 residues: CASSRRQNSYNSPLHF. CDR3 DNA sequence: TGTGCCAGCAGCCGTCGACAGAATTCCTATAATTCACCCCTCCACTTT.

The rearrangement uses TRBV11-3 and TRBJ2-7, with D perhaps matching TRBD2 (5 bases). CDR3 length: 13 residues. V dropped 1 base and J dropped 4 bases, with 8 bases sitting between them. Per the germline V gene, CDR1 is SGHNT and CDR2 is YENEEA. The CDR3 protein is CASSLGRVYEQYF. CDR3 bases: TGTGCCAGCAGCTTAGGGCGGGTGTACGAGCAGTACTTC.

The CDR3 nucleotides are TGTGCCAGCAGTGAACAGGGGAGCTATGGCTACACCTTC. As protein: CASSEQGSYGYTF. This sequence joins TRBV2 and TRBJ1-2; D might be TRBD1 (6 bases). The CDR3 loop spans 13 amino acids. The germline V gene has CDR1 SNHLY and CDR2 FYNNEI. V was shortened by 2 bases and J by 4 bases, with 8 bases between the two germline ends.

The chain recombines TRBV2 with TRBJ2-5; 7 bases fit TRBD2. The CDR3 totals 15 residues. Looked up from germline, CDR1 is SNHLY and CDR2 is FYNNEI. V lost 4 bases to trimming and J lost 6 bases; unmatched junction nucleotides: 11. CDR3 sequence: CASSVETSKTQTQYF. Here the CDR3 DNA reads TGTGCCAGCAGTGTAGAGACTAGCAAAACCCAGACCCAGTACTTC.

The rearrangement uses TRBV5-4 and TRBJ2-1; 7 bases line up with TRBD2. Per germline, CDR1 SGHNT and CDR2 YYREEE (reference sequence). This CDR3 region has 13 residues. V shed 3 bases and J 15 bases; nucleotides not matched to a gene: 12. The CDR3 DNA follows: TGTGCCAGCAGCTCGACACCAGCGGGGACCCCGTTCTTC. It codes for CASSSTPAGTPFF. The full variable domain, completed using reference TRBV5-4 and TRBJ2-1, is ETGVTQSPTHLIKTRGQQVTLRCSSQSGHNTVSWYQQALGQGPQFIFQYYREEENGRGNFPPRFSGLQFPNYSSELNVNALELDDSALYLCASSSTPAGTPFFGPGTRLTVL.

The sample holds one count of this clone. The chain recombines TRBV11-3 with TRBJ2-2; D remains ambiguous. The CDR3 runs 12 residues. CDR1 is SGHNT, CDR2 YENEEA, per germline. Trimming left V 8 bases short and J 6 bases short, with 10 bases between. For the CDR3, the DNA is TGTGCCAGCTCCTACTTCGCCGGGGAGCTGTTTTTT. Its translation: CASSYFAGELFF.

This chain links TRBV9 with TRBJ2-3; tentatively, D is TRBD1 (6 bases). This CDR3 has 14 residues. CDR1 and CDR2 (germline): SGDLS, YYNGEE. Between the trimmed V and J ends, which lost 0 bases and 1 base, there was a span of 6 bases. The CDR3 sequence: CASSVEGGTDTQYF. The DNA for the CDR3 is TGTGCCAGCAGCGTAGAGGGGGGCACAGATACGCAGTATTTT.

This clone was seen a single time. V is TRBV18 and J is TRBJ1-1; D not certain. This CDR3 comprises 14 residues. Looked up from germline, CDR1 is KGHSH and CDR2 is LQKENI. The V and J ends lost 6 bases and 3 bases respectively, with 14 bases between them. The CDR3 sequence: CASSSRVHDTEAFF. CDR3 sequence (DNA): TGTGCCAGCTCTTCTCGGGTACACGACACTGAAGCTTTCTTT. The full variable domain, rest sourced from reference TRBV18 and TRBJ1-1, is NAGVMQNPRHLVRRRGQEARLRCSPMKGHSHVYWYRQLPEEGLKFMVYLQKENIIDESGMPKERFSAEFPKEGPSILRIQQVVRGDSAAYFCASSSRVHDTEAFFGQGTRLTVV.

The sample holds one count of this clone. V usage is TRBV9 and J usage is TRBJ2-7; D ambiguous. Germline CDR1 SGDLS, CDR2 YYNGEE. V dropped 0 bases and J dropped 6 bases, with 13 bases sitting between them. The CDR3 has 14 amino acids. The CDR3 sequence: CASSVDSSIGEQYF. Written as DNA, the CDR3 is TGTGCCAGCAGCGTAGACAGTTCCATTGGCGAGCAGTACTTC.

The chain recombines TRBV28 with TRBJ2-3, with 7 nucleotides matching TRBD1. J lost 1 base, V lost 8 bases, and 6 bases had no gene match. The CDR3 contains 14 residues. CDR1 is MDHEN and CDR2 is SYDVKM in the germline V gene. CDR3 in DNA: TGTGCCAGCCTGGGAACAGGGGGCACAGATACGCAGTATTTT. Protein product: CASLGTGGTDTQYF.

This clone was seen just once. The rearrangement links TRBV7-3 to TRBJ1-3; tentative D call: TRBD1 (5 bases). Germline V gives CDR1 SGHTA, CDR2 FQGTGA. CDR3 length equals 15 residues. V lost 8 bases and J lost 0, with 14 bases in between. Here the CDR3 reads CASGSGEGSGNTIYF. The DNA for the CDR3 is TGTGCCAGCGGGTCGGGGGAAGGCTCTGGAAACACCATATATTTT.

The chain employs TRBV4-1 and TRBJ1-1; 10 nucleotides align to TRBD1. CDR1 and CDR2 from the germline V gene are MGHRA and YSYEKL. CDR3 length: 16 amino acids. J gave up 5 bases and V 4 bases, and 10 bases lay outside the gene matches. This CDR3 is CASSPLGGTGETEAFF. The CDR3 DNA follows: TGCGCCAGCAGCCCCCTTGGCGGGACAGGGGAGACTGAAGCTTTCTTT.

V gene TRBV7-8 combines with J gene TRBJ1-5; D is possibly TRBD1 (6 bases). The CDR3 spans 14 residues. Per the germline V gene, CDR1 is SGHVS and CDR2 is FQNEAQ. V gave up 4 bases and J gave up 7 bases, with 14 bases separating them. The CDR3 bases are TGTGCCAGCAGCTCCAAACAGGGTGGGCAGCCCCAGCATTTT. Translation gives CASSSKQGGQPQHF.

CDR3 bases: TGTGCCAGCAAAAGAGTCTGGTCGAACACCGGGGAGCTGTTTTTT. Translated, it gives CASKRVWSNTGELFF. The chain recombines TRBV6-4 with TRBJ2-2; D is unclear. The CDR3 contains 15 residues. Germline loops: CDR1 MRHNA, CDR2 SNTAGT. Trimming took off 7 bases at V and 0 bases at J, with 12 bases between the two ends.

This CDR3 reads CASSLNGAPYEQYF. The CDR3 bases are TGTGCCAGCAGCTTAAACGGAGCTCCCTACGAGCAGTACTTC. The chain couples TRBV7-8 to TRBJ2-7, with no clear D. V lost 2 bases, J lost 2 bases, and 10 bases lay in between. The CDR3 consists of 14 residues. Germline values: CDR1 SGHVS, CDR2 FQNEAQ.

This clone was detected only a few times. This chain uses TRBV10-3 with TRBJ1-2; 7 bases are a match to TRBD1. Germline loops: CDR1 ENHRY, CDR2 SYGVKD. The CDR3 runs to 15 residues. V gave up 2 bases and J gave up 5 bases; unmatched junction bases: 8. CDR3 sequence reads: CAISEARTGPYGYTF. In nucleotides, the CDR3 is TGTGCCATCAGTGAGGCCAGGACAGGACCATATGGCTACACCTTC.